This TCR beta chain comes out of a study of neoadjuvant anti-PD-1 for oral cavity cancer. About the research overall: Patients mostly received three to four biweekly nivolumab doses at 3 mg/kg before surgery. Patients without progression received a fourth nivolumab dose around day 43, then surgical resection on days 50-56.

Germline CDR1 reads MNHEY; CDR2 reads SVGAGI. The CDR3 runs 11 residues. The V gene lost 5 bases and the J gene lost 13 bases, with 12 bases spanning the gap. Assay used: immunoSEQ multiplex PCR; TCRdb lists only in-frame clones, some missing. The sample lists over 14,000 clones; 65% to 75% were seen once. The sequencing used PBMCs, collected before nivolumab (anti-PD-1) treatment. J is TRBJ2-1 and V is TRBV6-5; D gene unclear. The clonotype was recovered from a person between 40 and 79 years old with oral cavity squamous cell carcinoma. CDR3 nucleotide sequence: TGTGCCAGCAGTGACGCCTCTTATCAGTTCTTC. It specifies CASSDASYQFF.